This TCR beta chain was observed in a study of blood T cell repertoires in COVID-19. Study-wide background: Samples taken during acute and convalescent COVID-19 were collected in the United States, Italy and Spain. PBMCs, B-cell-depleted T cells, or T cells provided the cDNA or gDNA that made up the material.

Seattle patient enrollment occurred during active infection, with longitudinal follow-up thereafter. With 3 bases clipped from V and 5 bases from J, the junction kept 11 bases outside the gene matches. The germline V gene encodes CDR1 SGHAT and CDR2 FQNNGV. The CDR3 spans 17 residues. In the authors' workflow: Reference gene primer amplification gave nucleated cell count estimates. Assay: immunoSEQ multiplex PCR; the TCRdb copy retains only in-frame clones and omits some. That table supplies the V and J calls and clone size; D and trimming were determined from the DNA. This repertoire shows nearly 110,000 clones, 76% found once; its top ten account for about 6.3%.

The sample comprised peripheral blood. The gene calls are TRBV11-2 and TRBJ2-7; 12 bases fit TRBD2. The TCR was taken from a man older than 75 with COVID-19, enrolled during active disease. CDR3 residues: CASSLRASGRAGHEQYF. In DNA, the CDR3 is TGTGCCAGCAGCTTGAGGGCTAGCGGGAGGGCGGGACACGAGCAGTACTTC. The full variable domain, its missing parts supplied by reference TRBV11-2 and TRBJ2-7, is EAGVAQSPRYKIIEKRQSVAFWCNPISGHATLYWYQQILGQGPKLLIQFQNNGVVDDSQLPKDRFSAERLKGVDSTLKIQPAKLEDSAVYLCASSLRASGRAGHEQYFGPGTRLTVT.